A single sample gave rise to the 22 T cell receptor beta chains below, sequenced in a study of PD-1 blockade in classical Hodgkin lymphoma. The method was immunoSEQ multiplex PCR; TCRdb's version includes in-frame clones alone and lacks a portion of them. The sample holds more than 90,000 clones, roughly 79% seen once. Exposure to brentuximab vedotin varied, and each patient had relapsed following autologous stem cell transplantation. The sequencing used peripheral blood mononuclear cells (PBMCs), collected before the second cycle of nivolumab. Receptors originate from a human donor with classical Hodgkin lymphoma.

The chain joins TRBV5-6 to TRBJ2-5; 7 positions agree with TRBD1. Germline-derived CDR1 and CDR2 are SGHDT and YYEEEE. V lost 4 bases to trimming and J lost 2 bases; unmatched junction nucleotides: 2. The CDR3 contains 13 residues. The CDR3 region is CASSLGQQETQYF. CDR3 nucleotides: TGTGCCAGCAGCCTGGGACAGCAAGAGACCCAGTACTTC.

The genes are TRBV9 and TRBJ2-3; D possibly corresponds to TRBD2 (5 bases). Germline assignment: CDR1 SGDLS and CDR2 YYNGEE. V shed 6 bases and J shed 2 bases, with 13 bases lying between them. The CDR3 is 14 residues long. The CDR3 here is CASMDLGTTDTQYF. In DNA, the CDR3 is TGTGCCAGCATGGACTTAGGTACCACAGATACGCAGTATTTT.

This rearrangement joins TRBV18 to TRBJ1-2, with TRBD1 identical over 9 bases. Germline CDR1 reads KGHSH; CDR2 reads LQKENI. The CDR3 extends over 15 amino acids. J lost 4 bases, V lost 3 bases, and 6 bases had no gene match. The CDR3 DNA reads as TGTGCCAGCTCACCGTCCGGGACAGGGACCTATGGCTACACCTTC. Translated, it gives CASSPSGTGTYGYTF.

The CDR3 here is CASSQDSGLSGNTIYF. Here the CDR3 DNA reads TGTGCCAGCAGCCAAGATTCGGGGCTATCTGGAAACACCATATATTTT. This chain uses TRBV4-2 with TRBJ1-3; the D gene is possibly TRBD1 (5 bases). The CDR3 length is 16 residues. Germline V CDR1 and CDR2: LGHNA, YNFKEQ. The V end was cut by 0 bases, the J end by 1 base, with 10 bases between.

The J gene is TRBJ1-5, the V gene TRBV19, with D possibly being TRBD1 (6 bases). Germline V gives CDR1 LNHDA, CDR2 SQIVND (reference sequence). The CDR3 contains 16 residues. V gave up 3 bases and J gave up 7 bases, with 19 bases separating them. DNA for the CDR3: TGTGCCAGTAGTATTGCACGGGGGCGGATAGGGCAGCCCCAGCATTTT. As protein: CASSIARGRIGQPQHF.

The chain is built from TRBV4-1 and TRBJ2-7; 11 nucleotides agree with TRBD1. From germline, CDR1 is MGHRA and CDR2 YSYEKL. J lost 7 bases, V lost 5 bases, and 7 bases had no gene match. CDR3 length: 14 residues. The CDR3 coding sequence is TGCGCCAGCAGCGGGACAGGGGGAGGCACTGAGCAGTACTTC. Protein: CASSGTGGGTEQYF.

This chain uses TRBV5-1 with TRBJ2-7, with TRBD2 matching 12 bases. The V and J ends lost 4 bases and 7 bases, in that order; junction bases with no gene match: 12. The length of the CDR3 is 16 residues. Germline-derived CDR1 and CDR2 are SGHRS and YFSETQ. The chain's CDR3 is CASSPTRLAGAGEQYF. CDR3 nucleotide sequence: TGCGCCAGCAGCCCAACAAGACTAGCGGGAGCGGGTGAGCAGTACTTC.

The rearrangement joins TRBV2 to TRBJ2-1; the D is unclear. Germline values: CDR1 SNHLY, CDR2 FYNNEI. V gave up 7 bases and J gave up 6 bases, with 13 bases separating them. This CDR3 region has 13 residues. CDR3 residues: CASTKPSANEQFF. CDR3 bases: TGTGCCAGCACCAAACCATCGGCCAATGAGCAGTTCTTC.

The rearrangement joins TRBV25-1 to TRBJ2-7; D tentatively reads TRBD1 or TRBD2 (5 bases each). V gave up 3 bases and J gave up 5 bases, with 17 bases separating them. Germline V gives CDR1 MGHDK, CDR2 SYGVNS. The CDR3 spans 15 residues. In DNA form, the CDR3 reads TGTGCCAGCAGTGAGTCCGTGTGGGGGACCAACGAGCAGTACTTC. It encodes CASSESVWGTNEQYF.

This chain uses TRBV2 with TRBJ2-3; 9 nucleotides line up with TRBD2. Germline V gene sequence: CDR1 SNHLY, CDR2 FYNNEI. The CDR3 has 20 amino acids. The J segment lost 4 bases and the V segment lost 9 bases, leaving 26 bases of the junction unmatched. DNA of the CDR3: TGTGCCAGGAGCGGGGGGTTATTAGCGGGAGCGGGGCAAGGAGCAGATACGCAGTATTTT. Translating gives CARSGGLLAGAGQGADTQYF.

The chain recombines TRBV5-1 with TRBJ1-4, with 10 bases lining up with TRBD1. Germline V lookup: CDR1 SGHRS, CDR2 YFSETQ. J lost 8 bases, V lost 5 bases, and 9 bases had no gene match. The CDR3 length is 15 residues. CDR3 coding DNA: TGCGCCAGCAGTCTTGGGGGGACAGGGGAGGAAAAACTGTTTTTT. Translating gives CASSLGGTGEEKLFF.

This clone was counted only a few times. The J gene is TRBJ2-2, the V gene TRBV18; no clear D. The CDR3 loop spans 12 amino acids. The V gene lost 5 bases and the J gene lost 8 bases, with 9 bases spanning the gap. The germline gives CDR1 KGHSH, CDR2 LQKENI. The chain's CDR3 is CASSEQRGELFF. The CDR3 DNA is TGTGCCAGCTCAGAACAAAGGGGGGAGCTGTTTTTT. Drawing the rest from reference TRBV18 and TRBJ2-2, the complete variable domain is NAGVMQNPRHLVRRRGQEARLRCSPMKGHSHVYWYRQLPEEGLKFMVYLQKENIIDESGMPKERFSAEFPKEGPSILRIQQVVRGDSAAYFCASSEQRGELFFGEGSRLTVL.

This clone is a singleton in its sample. This rearrangement joins TRBV30 to TRBJ1-4; perhaps TRBD1 as D (6 bases). Trimming took off 2 bases at V and 7 bases at J, with 11 bases between the two ends. This CDR3 has 13 residues. Germline CDR1 is GTSNPN and CDR2 is SVGIG (reference sequence). The CDR3, as DNA: TGTGCCTGGAGTTTACAGGGAAGTGAAAAACTGTTTTTT. Encoded protein: CAWSLQGSEKLFF.

The V call is TRBV27, the J call TRBJ2-6; D is undetermined. Germline values: CDR1 MNHEY, CDR2 SMNVEV (reference sequence). The CDR3 totals 15 residues. Deletions cut 6 bases from V and 1 base from J, with 10 bases between. CDR3 sequence reads: CASRTRGSGANVLTF. DNA for the CDR3: TGTGCCAGCAGGACCCGTGGATCTGGGGCCAACGTCCTGACTTTC.

This clone is a singleton in its sample. The rearrangement joins TRBV6-5 to TRBJ2-1; 9 positions agree with TRBD1. V was clipped by 6 bases and J by 4 bases; unmatched bases: 4. Germline values: CDR1 MNHEY, CDR2 SVGAGI. The CDR3 is 14 amino acids. CDR3 DNA sequence: TGTGCCAGCAGAGAGACAGGGGGGTACAATGAGCAGTTCTTC. Amino acids: CASRETGGYNEQFF.

The gene calls are TRBV11-2 and TRBJ1-3; weak D call: TRBD1 (5 bases). V gave up 5 bases and J gave up 2 bases, with 16 bases separating them. The CDR3 totals 16 residues. The germline V gene encodes CDR1 SGHAT and CDR2 FQNNGV. This chain's CDR3 is CASSISTGTTGNTIYF. CDR3 bases: TGTGCCAGCAGCATTTCGACCGGGACGACTGGAAACACCATATATTTT.

The chain is built from TRBV18 and TRBJ2-4; D may be TRBD2 (6 bases). Germline V gives CDR1 KGHSH, CDR2 LQKENI. V dropped 0 bases and J dropped 0 bases, with 9 bases sitting between them. This CDR3 has 16 amino acids. CDR3 DNA sequence: TGTGCCAGCTCACCACCCGGGGGACTAGCCAAAAACATTCAGTACTTC. Protein: CASSPPGGLAKNIQYF.

The chain is built from TRBV27 and TRBJ1-1; D not resolved. Germline V gene data show CDR1 as MNHEY and CDR2 as SMNVEV (reference sequence). V was cut by 3 bases and J by 7 bases, with 12 bases left in between. This CDR3 has 13 residues. CDR3 coding DNA: TGTGCCAGCAGTTTTGCCGGGCGAGGTGAAGCTTTCTTT. It encodes CASSFAGRGEAFF.

The CDR3 protein is CASSVDGAWTLGNTIYF. CDR3 in DNA: TGTGCCAGCAGCGTAGACGGGGCTTGGACGTTAGGAAACACCATATATTTT. The V and J genes are TRBV9 and TRBJ1-3, with D possibly being TRBD1 (5 bases). V was cut by 0 bases and J by 4 bases, with 17 bases left in between. The germline V gene encodes CDR1 SGDLS and CDR2 YYNGEE. The CDR3 totals 17 residues.

This clone has just one count. The chain couples TRBV4-1 to TRBJ2-1, with 8 bases lining up with TRBD2. The J segment lost 1 base and the V segment lost 1 base, leaving 6 bases of the junction unmatched. Germline values: CDR1 MGHRA, CDR2 YSYEKL. The CDR3 has 17 residues. The CDR3 DNA reads TGCGCCAGCAGCCAAGCTCCTAGCGGGCCTTCCTACAATGAGCAGTTCTTC. It specifies CASSQAPSGPSYNEQFF.

CDR3: CAISEETGQPQHF. DNA of the CDR3: TGTGCCATCAGTGAGGAGACGGGGCAGCCCCAGCATTTT. The chain carries TRBV10-3 and TRBJ1-5; D gene ambiguous. The CDR3 has 13 amino acids. Germline assignment: CDR1 ENHRY and CDR2 SYGVKD. V was shortened by 2 bases and J by 7 bases, with 9 bases between the two germline ends.

CDR3 residues: CASSLRQGVDNEQFF. Here the CDR3 DNA reads TGTGCCAGCAGCTTGCGGCAGGGAGTAGACAATGAGCAGTTCTTC. V is TRBV5-4 and J is TRBJ2-1; perhaps D is TRBD1 or TRBD2 (5 bases each). In germline, CDR1 is SGHNT, CDR2 YYREEE (reference sequence). The CDR3 consists of 15 residues. With 1 base removed from V and 5 bases from J, the gap between germline ends came to 13 bases.